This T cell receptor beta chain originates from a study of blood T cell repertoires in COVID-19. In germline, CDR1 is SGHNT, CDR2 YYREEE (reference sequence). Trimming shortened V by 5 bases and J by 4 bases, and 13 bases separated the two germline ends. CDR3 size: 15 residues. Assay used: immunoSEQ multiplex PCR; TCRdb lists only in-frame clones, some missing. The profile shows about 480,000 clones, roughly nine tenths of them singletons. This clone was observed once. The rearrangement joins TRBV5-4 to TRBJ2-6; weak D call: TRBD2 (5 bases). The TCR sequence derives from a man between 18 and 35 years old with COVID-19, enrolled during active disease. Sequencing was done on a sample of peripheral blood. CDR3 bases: TGTGCCAGCAGTAACAGAGGGCAAGGGGCCAACGTCCTGACTTTC. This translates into CASSNRGQGANVLTF.